The following is a TCR beta chain sequence with its context. What it binds is not known. MiXCR was used by TCRdb to re-call the PCR reads. The profile shows 9,000 to 15,000 clones, about 32% of them singletons. These data come from a study of metastatic and nonmetastatic thyroid tumors. As for the study in general: Repertoire data that came from the blood and tumor or nodule tissue of malignant and benign thyroid patients were compared. Study results and caveats: Within blood and tumor, benign nodules reportedly had significantly lower TCR beta diversity than malignant thyroid tumors did.

No treatment had been given to any patient before thyroid surgery. The sequence derives from a female donor with papillary thyroid cancer or a benign thyroid nodule (not recorded which). Some clones in this sample may be carry-over from other donors' samples. The sequenced sample consisted of tumor tissue.

Written as DNA, the CDR3 is TGTGCCAGCAGCCCGGGCCTTAGCGGGAGAGATACGCAGTATTTT. Translating it yields CASSPGLSGRDTQYF. The V and J genes are TRBV7-8 and TRBJ2-3; 9 positions match TRBD2. There are 15 residues in the CDR3. Germline-derived CDR1 and CDR2 are SGHVS and FQNEAQ. J gave up 5 bases and V 5 bases, and 8 bases lay outside the gene matches.